This T cell receptor beta chain was identified during a study of T cell responses to AZD1222 COVID-19 vaccine. As to this clone: Antigen: not known.

Study outcomes and limitations: Baseline serology detected seropositivity in only a handful of AZD1222 recipients. Spike-wide coverage was observed for vaccine-associated CD4 TCRs, with dominant responses at 160-218 and 743-854. A reported finding is that nearly half of spike-specific TCRs target unmutated variant regions.

The trim removed 1 base at V and 7 bases at J, leaving 3 bases unmatched. The CDR3 covers 15 residues. Germline CDR1 and CDR2: LGHNA and YNFKEQ. Repertoires were generated with immunoSEQ multiplex PCR, while TCRdb's copy carries only in-frame clones and drops some. The sample records some 150,000 clones, more than 85% being singletons. This sample comprised peripheral blood, obtained 28 days after the second AZD1222 dose. This TCR was recovered from an adult who received the AZD1222 COVID-19 vaccine. The V gene is TRBV4-2, the J gene TRBJ1-4; 10 positions agree with TRBD1. For the CDR3, the DNA is TGTGCCAGCAGCCAAGCGGACAGGGGGAGTGAAAAACTGTTTTTT. This translates into CASSQADRGSEKLFF.